The 18 T cell receptor beta chains below come from one sample, sequenced in a study of T cells expressing NK-cell markers. Reanalyzing the 5' RACE reads, TCRdb keeps one entry per CDR3 protein, without DNA. The listing records 400,000 to 550,000 distinct CDR3 sequences. The source material was blood T cells: a sorted CD56 or NKG2C T cell subset, CD4+ or CD8+ T cells, or bulk PBMC T cells (not recorded which). These receptors all come from a woman between 18 and 70 years old in good health.

The gene calls are TRBV28 and TRBJ2-1. In germline, CDR1 is MDHEN, CDR2 SYDVKM. This CDR3 region has 14 residues. The CDR3: CASRTSRSYNEQFF. Looking up the rest from reference TRBV28 and TRBJ2-1 gives the full variable domain: DVKVTQSSRYLVKRTGEKVFLECVQDMDHENMFWYRQDPGLGLRLIYFSYDVKMKEKGDIPEGYSVSREKKERFSLILESASTNQTSMYLCASRTSRSYNEQFFGPGTRLTVL.

The CDR3 loop reads CASSPLLAEAFF. The chain combines TRBV12-3 or TRBV12-4 with TRBJ1-1. The CDR3 spans 12 residues.

V and J are TRBV3-1 and TRBJ1-6; the D call of TRBD1 rests on TCRdb alone, since no DNA is present to check it. Looked up from germline, CDR1 is LGHDT and CDR2 is YNNKEL (reference sequence). This CDR3 comprises 15 residues. CDR3 sequence: CASSHRAIGNSPLHF.

V gene TRBV11-2 combines with J gene TRBJ2-2; absent DNA, TCRdb's TRBD2 call cannot be checked. The CDR3 is 15 residues long. Per germline, CDR1 SGHAT and CDR2 FQNNGV. CDR3 protein: CASSLGLAYTGELFF.

The chain has TRBV5-6 and TRBJ1-2; the D call of TRBD1 rests on TCRdb alone, since no DNA is present to check it. Germline loops: CDR1 SGHDT, CDR2 YYEEEE. The CDR3 totals 15 residues. The CDR3 protein is CASSLVGGTAYGYTF.

The rearrangement joins TRBV24-1 to TRBJ2-1; TCRdb indicates TRBD2, and absent DNA this call remains unverified. The CDR3 extends over 14 amino acids. Germline CDR1 KGHDR, CDR2 SFDVKD. The CDR3 here is CATSRSGGPPEQFF.

V usage is TRBV6-5 and J usage is TRBJ1-4; as DNA is missing, the TRBD1 call by TCRdb cannot be tested. Germline V lookup: CDR1 MNHEY, CDR2 SVGAGI. The CDR3 covers 12 residues. CDR3 loop: CASRGAAEKLFF.

V gene TRBV20-1 combines with J gene TRBJ1-1. This CDR3 region has 15 residues. Looked up from germline, CDR1 is DFQATT and CDR2 is SNEGSKA (reference sequence). This CDR3 is CSARVRQGSNTEAFF.

This chain connects TRBV15 to TRBJ2-5; the TCRdb D gene call, TRBD1, has no DNA to confirm it. The CDR3 consists of 14 residues. Per germline, CDR1 LNHNV and CDR2 YYDKDF (reference sequence). The CDR3 loop reads CATSRVRAEETQYF.

This CDR3 reads CASRKGQGGGQPQHF. The chain carries TRBV10-2 and TRBJ1-5; TCRdb picks TRBD1, but there is no DNA to check that call. This CDR3 region has 15 residues. Germline assignment: CDR1 WSHSY and CDR2 SAAADI.

The gene calls are TRBV10-3 and TRBJ2-7. Germline V gene lookup returns CDR1 ENHRY and CDR2 SYGVKD. The CDR3 has 13 amino acids. Here the CDR3 reads CAISELRFYEQYF.

The chain combines TRBV29-1 with TRBJ2-7; the TCRdb call, TRBD1, lacks DNA for checking. Germline values: CDR1 SQVTM, CDR2 ANQGSEA. The CDR3 is made up of 12 amino acids. CDR3 loop: CSVGTGTGQQYF.

The chain has TRBV25-1 and TRBJ2-3. Germline CDR1 reads MGHDK; CDR2 reads SYGVNS. The CDR3 is made up of 16 amino acids. The CDR3 region is CASSLGGVFGTDTQYF.

The rearrangement joins TRBV7-2 to TRBJ2-1. Germline V gene lookup returns CDR1 SGHTA and CDR2 FQGNSA. The CDR3 spans 13 residues. This CDR3 is CASSLATHNEQFF.

J is TRBJ2-2 and V is TRBV6-2 or TRBV6-3. This CDR3 comprises 14 residues. Germline loops: CDR1 MNHEY, CDR2 SVGEGT. The CDR3 here is CASMMPTNTGELFF.

The chain is built from TRBV29-1 and TRBJ1-5; the D call from TCRdb, TRBD1, cannot be confirmed without DNA. Germline values: CDR1 SQVTM, CDR2 ANQGSEA. CDR3 length equals 13 residues. The CDR3 protein is CSVGRRGDQPQHF.

The rearrangement links TRBV12-3 or TRBV12-4 to TRBJ2-3. The CDR3 covers 15 residues. CDR3: CASSLVGKKADTQYF.

The CDR3 spells CASSSLARAAGELFF. The chain carries TRBV12-3 or TRBV12-4 and TRBJ2-2. The CDR3 loop spans 15 amino acids.